This is a list of T cell receptor beta chains from one sample in a study of shared clonotypes between healthy human individuals. The data were produced by immunoSEQ multiplex PCR, yet TCRdb's version contains in-frame clones alone and is incomplete. The sample lists 850,000 to 1,100,000 clones, around 77% seen once, with roughly 0.9% in the top ten. Specimen: memory CD4+ T cells from PBMCs. These TCRs come from a man aged 18 to 30 in good health. Some clones in this sample may be carry-over from other donors' samples. The CDR3 runs from the conserved cysteine through the conserved F or W. A D gene is named only where the DNA matches it firmly. Part of the rows lack a size; the others show once, few, many or a class for expanded clones.

j_call,d_call,clone_size,v_call,cdr3_nt,cdr3_aa
TRBJ1-4,-,-,TRBV7-6,TGTGCCGTCACCGGGACACCCTCTAATGAAAAACTGTTTTTT,CAVTGTPSNEKLFF
TRBJ2-3,-,-,TRBV6-6,TGTGCCAGCGCTAGCGGCACAGATACGCAGTATTTT,CASASGTDTQYF
TRBJ2-5,TRBD2,-,TRBV18,TGTGCCAGCTCACCGACTAGCGGGAGTGAGGAGACCCAGTACTTC,CASSPTSGSEETQYF
TRBJ1-1,-,-,TRBV7-9,TGTGCCAGCAGCTTACGGGCAGGGGTGTCCACTGAAGCTTTCTTT,CASSLRAGVSTEAFF
TRBJ2-5,-,-,TRBV30,TGTGCCTGGTCCGGGGGAGAGACCCAGTACTTC,CAWSGGETQYF
TRBJ1-2,-,-,TRBV28,TGTGCCAGCCGGGACGCTGCTAACTATGGCTACACCTTC,CASRDAANYGYTF
TRBJ1-3,-,few,TRBV27,TGTGCCAGCAAGATGGCCTCTGGAAACACCATATATTTT,CASKMASGNTIYF
TRBJ1-1,-,-,TRBV5-1,TGCGCCAGCAGCTTGTTAACAGGGAGCACTGAAGCTTTCTTT,CASSLLTGSTEAFF
TRBJ2-2,TRBD2,-,TRBV28,TGTGCCAGCAAGTCGGGCGGGAGGGCCACCGGGGAGCTGTTTTTT,CASKSGGRATGELFF
TRBJ1-3,-,many,TRBV5-1,TGCGCCAGCAGCCCCGGAGGGTTGGTGAGCTCTGGAAACACCATATATTTT,CASSPGGLVSSGNTIYF
TRBJ2-3,-,-,TRBV10-3,TGTGCCATCAGTGAGTCCGGCCCCCTGTGGGCGCAGTATTTT,CAISESGPLWAQYF
TRBJ2-4,-,-,TRBV19,TGTGCCAGTAGTATGGCTGGGGTTTCGGCCAAAAACATTCAGTACTTC,CASSMAGVSAKNIQYF
TRBJ1-1,-,-,TRBV14,TGTGCCAGCCAGAAAGACATGAACACTGAAGCTTTCTTT,CASQKDMNTEAFF
TRBJ2-1,-,-,TRBV2,TGTGCCAGCAGTGAAGCGGGGCACCTTTCCGTCTTC,CASSEAGHLSVF
TRBJ2-4,TRBD1,many,TRBV29-1,TGCAGCGTTGAGGGAGACAGGGAAAACATTCAGTACTTC,CSVEGDRENIQYF
TRBJ2-5,TRBD1,-,TRBV28,TGTGCCAGCAGTGAAATGACAGGGGAAGAGACCCAGTACTTC,CASSEMTGEETQYF
TRBJ1-5,-,-,TRBV19,TGTGCCAGTGGGGGCAGGGGCATTGGAAGCAATCAGCCCCAGCATTTT,CASGGRGIGSNQPQHF
TRBJ2-1,-,-,TRBV25-1,TGTGCCAGCAGTGAAAAGCCGTATAGGATGGTTTACAATGAGCAGTTCTTC,CASSEKPYRMVYNEQFF
TRBJ2-2,-,-,TRBV9,TGTGCCAGCAGCCCATTCGGACTGGGCACCGGGGAGCTGTTTTTT,CASSPFGLGTGELFF
TRBJ2-7,-,-,TRBV28,TGTGCCAGCAGGGGGGGCCCCAGGAGTCCCTACGAGCAGTACTTC,CASRGGPRSPYEQYF
TRBJ1-2,TRBD1,-,TRBV9,TGTGCCAGCAGCGCCGGGGACAGTGCGGGCTACACCTTC,CASSAGDSAGYTF
TRBJ2-2,-,-,TRBV27,TGTGCCAGCAGTTTACTAAGCGGGGAGCTGTTTTTT,CASSLLSGELFF
TRBJ1-1,-,-,TRBV5-1,TGCGCCAGCAGCTCGGGGGCTCCCAGCACTGAAGCTTTCTTT,CASSSGAPSTEAFF
TRBJ1-3,-,-,TRBV4-3,TGCGCCAGCAGCCGCGCCCGGGACACTGGAAACACCATATATTTT,CASSRARDTGNTIYF
TRBJ1-1,-,-,TRBV5-1,TGCGCCAGCAGTCCGCAGGCATACACTGAAGCTTTCTTT,CASSPQAYTEAFF
TRBJ2-1,-,-,TRBV29-1,TGCAGCGTTGACTGGGGGAGGACGATTAGCTCCTACAATGAGCAGTTCTTC,CSVDWGRTISSYNEQFF
TRBJ1-4,-,-,TRBV30,TGTGCCTGGGGACAGAGTAATGAAAAACTGTTTTTT,CAWGQSNEKLFF
TRBJ1-2,TRBD1,few,TRBV30,TGTGCCTGGAGTACTTTGGGACAGGGGGGAGGCTACACCTTC,CAWSTLGQGGGYTF
TRBJ1-1,-,-,TRBV19,TGTGCCAGTACCCCAGGACCCGGGGTGACTGAAGCTTTCTTT,CASTPGPGVTEAFF
TRBJ2-6,TRBD1,-,TRBV19,TGTGCCAGTAGACCGACAGGGGCTGGGGCCAACGTCCTGACTTTC,CASRPTGAGANVLTF
TRBJ2-3,-,-,TRBV2,TGTGCCAGTAGTGTAAGTCCAGGGCGGTCAGATACGCAGTATTTT,CASSVSPGRSDTQYF
TRBJ2-3,TRBD2,-,TRBV6-1,TGTGCCAGCATGGGAAAGCGGGAGACAGATACGCAGTATTTT,CASMGKRETDTQYF
TRBJ2-7,-,-,TRBV7-2,TGTGCCAGCAGTCGAGCAAGTCTGGCTGACGAGCAGTACTTC,CASSRASLADEQYF
TRBJ2-2,-,-,TRBV7-9,TGTGCCAGCAGCTTAGTTGGGAACACCGGGGAGCTGTTTTTT,CASSLVGNTGELFF
TRBJ2-3,TRBD2,-,TRBV5-4,TGTGCCAGCTCGGGGAGCGGGAGCTTAACAGATACGCAGTATTTT,CASSGSGSLTDTQYF
TRBJ2-3,-,-,TRBV9,TGTGCCAGCAGCGCCCAACCAAAATTCACAGATACGCAGTATTTT,CASSAQPKFTDTQYF
TRBJ2-1,-,-,TRBV2,TGTGCCAGCAGTGATATTCCGCGGGGAACTACCAATGAGCAGTTCTTC,CASSDIPRGTTNEQFF
TRBJ2-7,TRBD2,-,TRBV5-1,TGCGCCAGCAGCGGGGGACTATCGCTCGACGAGCAGTACTTC,CASSGGLSLDEQYF
TRBJ1-1,-,-,TRBV9,TGTGCCAGCAGCGTAGCTGCGATCGCGAACACTGAAGCTTTCTTT,CASSVAAIANTEAFF
TRBJ2-7,-,-,TRBV4-2,TGTGCCAGCAGCCAAGACCAATGGGGCTACGAGCAGTACTTC,CASSQDQWGYEQYF
TRBJ1-1,-,-,TRBV6-1,TGTGCCAGCAGTGAATACCTTACAGGGGAAGCTTTCTTT,CASSEYLTGEAFF
TRBJ1-3,-,-,TRBV5-1,TGCGCCAGCAGCGTCGGCTATTCGACAGGAAACACCATATATTTT,CASSVGYSTGNTIYF
TRBJ2-7,-,-,TRBV28,TGTGCCAGTGGGGCGGATTACGAGCAGTACTTC,CASGADYEQYF
TRBJ1-4,-,-,TRBV4-3,TGCGCCAGCAGCCCCCCAGGGACCGATAATGAAAAACTGTTTTTT,CASSPPGTDNEKLFF
TRBJ2-7,-,-,TRBV18,TGTGCCAGCTCACCCTTACTACTAGACGAGCAGTACTTC,CASSPLLLDEQYF
TRBJ2-7,TRBD2,once,TRBV19,TGTGCCAGTAGCTTTAGCGGGTCCTCCTACGAGCAGTACTTC,CASSFSGSSYEQYF
TRBJ1-2,TRBD1,few,TRBV10-1,TGCGCCAGCAGTCCTGGACAGGGAGGCGGCTACACCTTC,CASSPGQGGGYTF
TRBJ2-7,-,few,TRBV9,TGTGCCAGCAGTCCCAGGGCGTCCTCCTACGAGCAGTACTTC,CASSPRASSYEQYF
TRBJ1-2,-,few,TRBV6-1,TGTGCCAGCAGTGAAGCGATGTTCCCCGGGCCCTATGGCTACACCTTC,CASSEAMFPGPYGYTF
TRBJ2-7,TRBD1,-,TRBV5-1,TGCGCCAGCTCTCGGGACAGGGTTTACGAGCAGTACTTC,CASSRDRVYEQYF
TRBJ2-5,-,-,TRBV29-1,TGCAGCGCCACTCCTCAAGGGTCTCCCCAAGAGACCCAGTACTTC,CSATPQGSPQETQYF
TRBJ2-5,TRBD1,-,TRBV5-1,TGCGCCAGCAGCCCGGGGACGGACAGGGGCTGGGAGACCCAGTACTTC,CASSPGTDRGWETQYF
TRBJ2-1,TRBD2,-,TRBV5-1,TGCGCCAGCAGTCCAGGACTAGCGGGAGCCTACAATGAGCAGTTCTTC,CASSPGLAGAYNEQFF
TRBJ2-1,-,-,TRBV7-3,TGTGCCAGCAGCCCCGACCCGCCGAGCTCCTACAATGAGCAGTTCTTC,CASSPDPPSSYNEQFF
TRBJ2-1,TRBD2,once,TRBV7-8,TGTGCCAGCAGCTTCGCCGGGACTAGCGGGACGACCTCCTACAATGAGCAGTTCTTC,CASSFAGTSGTTSYNEQFF